This TCR beta chain comes out of a study of cytomegalovirus exposure and HLA in healthy donors (dated 2017 in TCRdb). As for the study more broadly: In an earlier analysis of fewer than 750 of the donors, 276 Gb of sequence data and 117 million unique TCR beta sequences from some 170 million T cells were reported. Every repertoire in the discovery cohort had been generated on one and the same sequencing platform. Along with the roughly 670-subject first cohort, a separate validation cohort of over a hundred different subjects was used. HLA typing included class I and class II loci at four-digit resolution. To study patterns of TCR occurrence, a later analysis re-analyzed previously published TCR beta repertoires from several hundred donors and added high-resolution HLA genotyping. High-throughput TCR immunosequencing, statistical association of individual TCRs with disease status, and machine learning were combined to predict cytomegalovirus infection status. An early release that covered about 600 HLA-typed donors contained about 300 gigabases of sequencing data and 70 million to 100 million unique TCR sequences. Genome-wide SNP genotypes for about 65% of the 666 donors were used in a later genetic analysis, which treated that subset as a discovery cohort. Typing coverage differed by locus: A, B, C, DRB1 and DQB1 were typed in roughly 629-630 donors, DQA1 in around 500, DPA1 in 600 to 610, and DPB1 in approximately 450. Alongside the repertoire data, information on donor age, sex, ethnicity and CMV serostatus was compiled. To decide whether each TCR beta V gene segment behaved as functional or pseudogenic, an earlier analysis of some 540 of the donors relied on high-throughput TCR beta sequencing. The later analysis used no new phenotypic data to find candidate immune exposures, relying instead on TCR beta sequences and their occurrence across donors. Among a few hundred genotyped donors of the cohort, an average of around 240,000 unique TCR beta nucleotide sequences were sequenced per donor, about a sixth of them non-productive. Of the roughly 430 genotyped donors, approximately 82% fell in the genetic ancestry cluster associated with self-reported Caucasian donors. The study was designed to test whether signatures of past pathogen exposure could be identified by cataloging public T cell receptors. Roughly 5 DR-DQ haplotypes were treated as single units for association and clustering because of strong linkage in the cohort. The study used immunosequencing to profile the T cell repertoires of more than 650 subjects and linked those repertoires to cytomegalovirus serostatus.

The paper as a whole reports these results and caveats: When HLA alleles, especially DR and DQ, strongly co-occurred, TCR associations were difficult to assign to individual alleles. CMV serostatus was the only immune exposure information available for the cohort. A later genetic analysis associated a missense DCLRE1C variant with V-gene and J-gene trimming of TCR beta chains, and an independent cohort replicated the association. It was suggested by the authors that the approach could potentially be generalized to other disease states and immunological phenotypes. According to a later genetic analysis, donors in an Asian-associated ancestry cluster had fewer N-insertions in productive TCRs than the approximately 670-donor mean. Across donors, most TCR sequences were observed very rarely, whereas some public TCRs were present in many individuals. Several of the top co-occurrence clusters appeared to be linked to parvovirus B19, influenza, CMV and Epstein-Barr virus, according to a later analysis. A later analysis found that HLA-associated TCR beta chains were more clonally expanded and had lower generation probabilities than equally common non-associated chains. Some IMGT-functional V segments, including TRBV6-2 and TRBV6-3, could not be told apart with the 87-base-pair reads, so those segments were excluded. The study gave a list of about 150 TCR beta chains associated with cytomegalovirus. A few of the identified cytomegalovirus-associated TCR beta chains were confirmed in vitro to be specific for cytomegalovirus antigens. According to a later analysis, TCR association rates differed among HLA loci, with DRB1 alleles showing the most associated TCRs and HLA-C alleles showing the fewest. Because counts were too low, about 15 rarely observed V segments, including chromosome 9 orphons, were left out of the earlier analysis of about 620 of the donors. HLA typing was unavailable for some donors at each locus, so association tests used only the typed subset. Most CMV-associated TCR beta chains appeared to be HLA-restricted in a later analysis, and the HLA associations seemed to be driven largely by CMV exposure. In a later analysis, about 17,000 TCR beta sequences were associated with specific HLA alleles at a false discovery rate of 0.05. Correlated functional status among segregating V segments might be attributable to linkage disequilibrium, but an unknown experimental factor could not be ruled out. The sequencing pipeline was judged likely to have produced a cluster of highly shared sequence variants as a technical artifact. Cytomegalovirus status was reported to be diagnosed by the classifier with high specificity and sensitivity in both the original and validation cohorts. A further reported finding was that TCR beta sequences accurately predicted the HLA-A and HLA-B alleles for most subjects in the first cohort. The cohort was sequenced for TCR beta chains only, and without alpha or paired-chain data the features that could be detected were limited. Broadly in line with IMGT annotations, most TCR beta V segments showed up in productive rearrangements about 87% or about 30% of the time in an earlier analysis of several hundred of the donors. Presence/absence analyses assumed roughly uniform sequencing depth across donors, an assumption that may not hold.

The CDR3 covers 11 residues, taking in both the cysteine and the phenylalanine. The read is trimmed to its CDR3 DNA, 33 bases read in frame from base 1. The germline V gene yields MNHNS for CDR1 and SASEGT for CDR2. V is pared back by 1 base and J by 14 bases, with 9 bases lying between the germline termini. As concerns this clone: The antigen it recognizes is unknown. No clone much larger than this one lies a single base away; base qualities are absent.

The cohort was made up of under 800 healthy bone marrow donors. At the time of sampling, all cohort members were nominally healthy, though unrecorded immune exposures were likely present. The donor was CMV seropositive and belonged to the group of some 290 seropositive cohort members. A peripheral blood sample was provided by each donor, and peripheral blood mononuclear cells were used for TCR beta sequencing. Genomic DNA was extracted from the blood cell samples with the Qiagen DNeasy Blood Extraction Kit. The library was prepared using the immunoSEQ multiplex PCR assay. A mixture of 60 forward primers for TCR Vbeta segments and 13 reverse primers for TCR Jbeta segments was used in the multiplex PCR. A multiplex PCR assay on genomic DNA amplified the CDR3 region of rearranged TCR beta genes. The Illumina HiSeq System was used to sequence the amplified TCR beta libraries as 87-base-pair reads. The authors' pipeline ran thus. In a later analysis, tens of millions of unique TCR beta chains were counted across the 650 to 700 repertoires, and roughly 11 million of these chains were shared by at least two donors. Raw reads were error-corrected and collapsed into unique sequences by a nearest-neighbor algorithm in which closely related sequences were merged to remove PCR and sequencing errors. CDR3 sequences were aligned to IMGT reference sequences to assign V, D and J gene segments. For a sequence to be retained, a match of at least six nucleotides to both a V gene segment and a J gene segment was required. Rearrangements were classified as productive when the CDR3 lacked stop codons and remained in frame with V and J, and all other rearrangements were classified as non-productive. Following IMGT convention, CDR3 was defined as the stretch from the second conserved V-encoded cysteine to the conserved J-encoded phenylalanine. The earlier analysis of fewer than 700 of the donors excluded sequences that lacked an unambiguous match to a single V gene segment. An earlier analysis of a few hundred of the donors classified V segments as functional when productive rearrangements were above 56.7% and as segregating when the standard deviation between donors was above 5%. A statistical classification framework was built to diagnose cytomegalovirus status from the catalog of TCR beta chain sequences. In a later analysis, V and J genes were assigned by comparing TCR nucleotide sequences against IMGT/GENE-DB human TR gene sequences. A later analysis assigned CDR3 sequences and most-parsimonious VDJ recombination scenarios with the TCRdist pipeline. In a later analysis, each TCR beta chain was defined by its CDR3 amino acid sequence together with its V-gene family, and reads without a unique V-gene family were excluded. To address suspected cross-contamination and a sequencing artifact, a later analysis removed several hundred highly shared, low-generation-probability nucleotide sequences. A later analysis calculated a clonal expansion index for each public chain from normalized within-repertoire ranks of inferred template counts. A later analysis computed generation probabilities with a VDJ recombination model fitted to out-of-frame rearrangements, and checked the results against IGoR. A later analysis scored TCR-TCR, TCR-HLA and TCR-CMV co-occurrence with hypergeometric tests, applying a repertoire-size bias correction to TCR pairs. In a later analysis, false discovery rates were estimated by permuting HLA or CMV assignments 20 times. In a later analysis, co-occurring TCRs were grouped using DBSCAN, and TCRdist sequence similarity was added for clustering within HLA-allele-positive subsets. Repertoires with fewer than 30,000 or more than 120,000 public chains were left out of co-occurrence clustering, as were four to six repertoires with anomalous nucleotide sharing. Imported from immuneACCESS, the table was reduced by TCRdb to in-frame sequences with V and J called. These copies leave out some clones; in studies compared against another copy, an unresolved V gene accounts for under half, and the cause of the remainder is not known. V, J and clone size derive from that table, while D and trimming were established from the DNA sequence. The sample table records about 150,000 clones; around 80% of these occur just once. The ten most abundant clones make up approximately 7% of the sample.

The chain is encoded by TRBV6-1 joined to TRBJ1-5; matching of 6 bases hints at TRBD1 as the D gene. Sequencing was done on a sample of PBMCs. This TCR was sampled from a middle-aged woman in good health and CMV-seropositive. The DNA is TGTGCCAGCAGTGAAGGGGGGCCGAAGCATTTT. Its protein reads: CASSEGGPKHF.